This record covers a single T cell receptor beta chain. The data were taken from a study of T cell changes during pregnancy in multiple sclerosis. The germline CDR1 and CDR2 sequences are MNHEY and SVGAGI. Between the trimmed V and J ends, which lost 2 bases and 3 bases, there was a span of 10 bases. This CDR3 spans 15 amino acids. Produced via immunoSEQ multiplex PCR; TCRdb's table is partial and in-frame only. Of about 26,000 clones listed, about 88% are singletons. This clonotype originated in a female donor with multiple sclerosis, enrolled in a pregnancy study. This material consisted of CD8+ T cells from peripheral blood mononuclear cells, taken in the second trimester of pregnancy. The chain couples TRBV6-5 to TRBJ1-4; D is perhaps TRBD1 (5 bases). CDR3 protein: CASSYGGGSNEKLFF. As DNA, the CDR3 is TGTGCCAGCAGTTACGGGGGGGGGTCTAATGAAAAACTGTTTTTT.